Each of the 27 T cell receptor beta chains below was sequenced from the same sample in a study of blood T cell repertoires in COVID-19. Assay used: immunoSEQ multiplex PCR; TCRdb lists only in-frame clones, some missing. In the table there are roughly 110,000 clones, around 80% of which are singletons. The sample comprised peripheral blood. These receptors originate from a woman in her sixties with acute or convalescent COVID-19.

J is TRBJ1-1 and V is TRBV5-4, with 10 bases identical to TRBD1. V shed 1 base and J 1 base; nucleotides not matched to a gene: 1. Germline CDR1 and CDR2: SGHNT and YYREEE (reference sequence). The CDR3 contains 15 residues. Here the CDR3 reads CASSLRDRGNTEAFF. DNA for the CDR3: TGTGCCAGCAGCTTGAGGGACAGGGGGAACACTGAAGCTTTCTTT.

The V call is TRBV7-2, the J call TRBJ2-7; tentative D call: TRBD1 (6 bases). The CDR3 spans 14 residues. From germline, CDR1 is SGHTA and CDR2 FQGNSA. V gave up 4 bases and J gave up 0 bases, with 10 bases separating them. The CDR3 sequence: CASSSMDSSYEQYF. In nucleotides, the CDR3 is TGTGCCAGCAGCTCGATGGACAGCTCCTACGAGCAGTACTTC.

The chain combines TRBV7-9 with TRBJ2-2, with 9 positions matching TRBD1. The CDR3 spans 13 residues. With 4 bases clipped from V and 6 bases from J, the junction kept 0 bases outside the gene matches. Germline loops: CDR1 SEHNR, CDR2 FQNEAQ (reference sequence). The CDR3: CASSWDRAGELFF. For the CDR3, the DNA is TGTGCCAGCAGCTGGGACAGGGCCGGGGAGCTGTTTTTT.

This clone has just one count. The chain has TRBV9 and TRBJ2-7; TRBD1 agrees at 8 bases. CDR3 length: 14 residues. The V gene end was trimmed by 2 bases and the J gene end by 3 bases; junction bases not matched to a gene: 4. Germline CDR1 reads SGDLS; CDR2 reads YYNGEE. The CDR3, as DNA: TGTGCCAGCAGCGTCGGACAGGGCATCTACGAGCAGTACTTC. The encoded protein is CASSVGQGIYEQYF.

This chain links TRBV2 with TRBJ2-3, with a tentative D call TRBD2 (6 bases). CDR3 length equals 14 residues. The germline CDR1 and CDR2 sequences are SNHLY and FYNNEI. The V gene lost 3 bases and the J gene lost 2 bases, with 9 bases spanning the gap. CDR3 nucleotides: TGTGCCAGCAGTGACGGAGGGAACACAGATACGCAGTATTTT. Translation gives CASSDGGNTDTQYF.

The chain carries TRBV19 and TRBJ1-3; 9 bases agree with TRBD1. CDR1 and CDR2 from the germline V gene are LNHDA and SQIVND (reference sequence). V shed 4 bases, J shed 6 bases, and the junction held 4 bases outside the gene matches. The CDR3 loop spans 14 amino acids. Here the CDR3 reads CASSTRTGENTIYF. The CDR3 DNA follows: TGTGCCAGTAGTACCAGGACAGGGGAAAACACCATATATTTT.

The sample holds a few counts of this clone. V is TRBV7-2 and J is TRBJ2-1; 8 nucleotides agree with TRBD2. The CDR3 covers 15 residues. V gave up 2 bases and J gave up 3 bases; unmatched junction bases: 3. Germline V gene data show CDR1 as SGHTA and CDR2 as FQGNSA. Here the CDR3 reads CASSLTSGNYNEQFF. In DNA, the CDR3 is TGTGCCAGCAGCTTAACTAGCGGCAACTACAATGAGCAGTTCTTC.

The gene calls are TRBV3-1 (or the pseudogene TRBV3-2) and TRBJ2-7; D is perhaps TRBD2 (5 bases). The CDR3 totals 14 residues. Between the trimmed V and J ends, which lost 4 bases and 9 bases, there was a span of 19 bases. CDR1 is LGHDT, CDR2 YNNKEL, per germline (reference sequence). The CDR3 here is CASSRSILTEGQYF. CDR3 DNA sequence: TGTGCCAGCAGCCGCTCGATACTGACTGAGGGGCAGTACTTC.

The rearrangement links TRBV6-5 to TRBJ2-7, with a possible D match to TRBD1 (6 bases). Germline CDR1 and CDR2: MNHEY and SVGAGI. Trimming stripped 5 bases from V and 4 bases from J, with 15 bases between. This CDR3 has 14 amino acids. The CDR3 DNA sequence: TGTGCCAGCAGTAAGATGACAGGAGCTTACGAGCAGTACTTC. Translation gives CASSKMTGAYEQYF.

This rearrangement joins TRBV2 to TRBJ2-7; a weak D match, TRBD1 (6 bases). The germline V and J ends were trimmed by 8 bases and 6 bases, with 17 bases remaining between them. CDR1 is SNHLY, CDR2 FYNNEI, per germline. The CDR3 extends over 13 amino acids. Here the CDR3 DNA reads TGTGCCAGCTGGAGATCACAGGGTGGCGAGCAGTACTTC. This encodes CASWRSQGGEQYF.

The V and J genes are TRBV5-4 and TRBJ1-4; 7 bases are a match to TRBD1. Germline V lookup: CDR1 SGHNT, CDR2 YYREEE (reference sequence). This CDR3 has 14 amino acids. V lost 4 bases to trimming and J lost 1 base; unmatched junction nucleotides: 1. CDR3 in amino acids: CASSRDRTNEKLFF. In DNA, the CDR3 is TGTGCCAGCAGCCGGGACAGAACTAATGAAAAACTGTTTTTT.

V gene TRBV28 combines with J gene TRBJ2-7; 7 bases are a match to TRBD1. V lost 5 bases, J lost 2 bases, and 9 bases stayed unmatched. Germline CDR1 and CDR2: MDHEN and SYDVKM. The CDR3 consists of 15 residues. The CDR3 coding sequence is TGTGCCAGCAGTACACCAGACAGGGCGACCTACGAGCAGTACTTC. It is translated as CASSTPDRATYEQYF.

This chain uses TRBV5-1 with TRBJ2-1; 13 bases are a match to TRBD2. With V trimmed by 2 bases and J by 7 bases, 3 bases remained unmatched. Germline assignment: CDR1 SGHRS and CDR2 YFSETQ. The CDR3 spans 15 residues. This chain's CDR3 is CASSFTSGRANEQFF. CDR3 DNA: TGCGCCAGCAGCTTTACTAGCGGGAGGGCGAATGAGCAGTTCTTC.

The J gene is TRBJ1-4, the V gene TRBV10-3; tentative D call: TRBD1 (6 bases). The V end was cut by 4 bases, the J end by 5 bases, with 14 bases between. Germline CDR1 reads ENHRY; CDR2 reads SYGVKD. The CDR3 covers 15 residues. Here the CDR3 DNA reads TGTGCCATCAGTGCCCGATTTGGACAGAATGAAAAACTGTTTTTT. Translated: CAISARFGQNEKLFF.

This clone has more than one count but fewer than ten. V and J are TRBV6-6 and TRBJ2-5, with D uncertain. This CDR3 region has 13 residues. CDR1 and CDR2 (germline): MNHNY, SVGAGI (reference sequence). Trimming removed 3 bases from V and 2 bases from J, with 7 bases in between. The CDR3 is CASSYGLQETQYF. In nucleotides, the CDR3 is TGTGCCAGCAGTTATGGGCTACAAGAGACCCAGTACTTC.

V is TRBV7-9 and J is TRBJ2-5; 7 bases line up with TRBD2. This CDR3 spans 14 amino acids. V shed 2 bases and J 5 bases; nucleotides not matched to a gene: 5. Germline CDR1 and CDR2: SEHNR and FQNEAQ (reference sequence). The CDR3 here is CASSLLAGEETQYF. CDR3 DNA sequence: TGTGCCAGCAGCTTATTGGCGGGAGAGGAGACCCAGTACTTC.

The J gene is TRBJ1-2, the V gene TRBV15, with 9 positions matching TRBD1. Germline V lookup: CDR1 LNHNV, CDR2 YYDKDF (reference sequence). The CDR3 runs to 13 residues. The V segment lost 5 bases and the J segment 6 bases; nucleotides outside the gene matches: 4. CDR3 protein: CATSRRQGDGYTF. The CDR3 coding sequence is TGTGCCACCAGCCGACGACAGGGGGATGGCTACACCTTC.

J is TRBJ2-1 and V is TRBV7-2; 11 bases map to TRBD2. CDR3 length: 15 amino acids. Per the germline V gene, CDR1 is SGHTA and CDR2 is FQGNSA. Trimming removed 5 bases from V and 4 bases from J; junction bases left unmatched: 4. The CDR3 spells CASSRGLAEYNEQFF. The CDR3 DNA follows: TGTGCCAGCAGCCGGGGACTAGCGGAGTACAATGAGCAGTTCTTC.

This chain joins TRBV18 and TRBJ2-1; D ambiguous. Trimming stripped 0 bases from V and 0 bases from J, with 15 bases between. This CDR3 contains 18 residues. Germline assignment: CDR1 KGHSH and CDR2 LQKENI. CDR3 coding DNA: TGTGCCAGCTCACCACCGGAGCCTAGTTCGAGCTCCTACAATGAGCAGTTCTTC. Encoded protein: CASSPPEPSSSSYNEQFF.

The rearrangement joins TRBV6-5 to TRBJ1-5; no firm D call. The CDR3 totals 16 residues. V was cut by 2 bases and J by 1 base, with 12 bases left in between. From germline, CDR1 is MNHEY and CDR2 SVGAGI. CDR3 sequence: CASSYASPQSNQPQHF. Here the CDR3 DNA reads TGTGCCAGCAGTTACGCATCTCCGCAGAGCAATCAGCCCCAGCATTTT.

This rearrangement joins TRBV6-5 to TRBJ2-1, with D possibly being TRBD2 (6 bases). CDR3 size: 16 residues. V shed 0 bases and J shed 0 bases, with 9 bases lying between them. CDR1 MNHEY and CDR2 SVGAGI come from the germline V gene. As DNA, the CDR3 is TGTGCCAGCAGTTACTCGCCTAGCGCCTCCTACAATGAGCAGTTCTTC. It codes for CASSYSPSASYNEQFF.

The chain joins TRBV10-3 to TRBJ1-1; the match to TRBD1 covers 7 bases. Germline CDR1 is ENHRY and CDR2 is SYGVKD. The CDR3 has 12 residues. J lost 6 bases, V lost 4 bases, and 2 bases had no gene match. In DNA, the CDR3 is TGTGCCATCAGTGGACAGGGCCCTGAAGCTTTCTTT. It codes for CAISGQGPEAFF.

The J gene is TRBJ1-1, the V gene TRBV12-3 or TRBV12-4; D possibly corresponds to TRBD1 (5 bases). V lost 6 bases and J 1 base, leaving 9 bases between the germline ends. CDR3 length: 13 residues. This chain's CDR3 is CASSDTGNTEAFF. As DNA, the CDR3 is TGTGCCAGCAGCGATACAGGGAACACTGAAGCTTTCTTT.

The genes are TRBV7-3 and TRBJ2-1; 8 bases line up with TRBD2. The junction had 1 base not matched to a gene; V was cut back by 2 bases and J by 7 bases. The CDR3 has 13 amino acids. Germline CDR1 reads SGHTA; CDR2 reads FQGTGA. CDR3 in amino acids: CASSLAGGNEQFF. CDR3 in DNA: TGTGCCAGCAGCTTAGCGGGAGGTAATGAGCAGTTCTTC.

The gene calls are TRBV7-8 and TRBJ2-1, with D possibly TRBD2 on 6 matching bases. Germline V gene data show CDR1 as SGHVS and CDR2 as FQNEAQ. V lost 1 base, J lost 3 bases, and 16 bases lay in between. The CDR3 sequence is 17 residues long. CDR3 protein: CASSLDPSGALYNEQFF. As DNA, the CDR3 is TGTGCCAGCAGCTTAGACCCCTCGGGAGCCCTCTACAATGAGCAGTTCTTC.

V gene TRBV19 combines with J gene TRBJ2-7; D is perhaps TRBD2 (6 bases). Deletions cut 5 bases from V and 7 bases from J, with 15 bases between. This CDR3 has 13 amino acids. Germline CDR1 LNHDA, CDR2 SQIVND (reference sequence). The CDR3 protein is CASSLQAAGEQYF. The CDR3, as DNA: TGTGCCAGTAGTCTACAGGCCGCGGGGGAGCAGTACTTC.

The J gene is TRBJ2-1, the V gene TRBV11-2; TRBD1 matches 7 bases. This CDR3 comprises 14 residues. V trimming: 1 base; J trimming: 10 bases; junction bases outside the gene matches: 7. In germline, CDR1 is SGHAT, CDR2 FQNNGV. The CDR3 sequence is CASSLAPTGHEQFF. CDR3 nucleotides: TGTGCCAGCAGCTTAGCCCCGACAGGGCACGAGCAGTTCTTC.